A single sample gave rise to the 32 T cell receptor beta chains below, sequenced in a study of patients and donors after allogeneic stem cell transplantation. In TCRdb, the RT-PCR reads were re-called with MiXCR into one record per CDR3 protein. Among about a million distinct CDR3 sequences listed, approximately 18% were seen once. Material for sequencing was blood, either unsorted or a sorted T cell fraction (not recorded which). Every receptor here comes from a human donor who was either an allogeneic HSCT recipient or a stem cell or donor lymphocyte infusion donor (not recorded which). It is not recorded whose cells these are; they may come from a transplant donor.

Ten or more counts support this clonotype. This chain links TRBV7-9 with TRBJ2-7; 9 bases match TRBD2. The germline V gene has CDR1 SEHNR and CDR2 FQNEAQ (reference sequence). CDR3 length equals 14 residues. The ends lost 6 bases at V and 5 bases at J; junction bases unmatched: 8. CDR3 region: CASSFSGGGDEQYF. Written as DNA, the CDR3 is TGTGCCAGCAGTTTTAGCGGGGGCGGCGACGAGCAGTACTTC.

This clonotype has just a few counts. The chain uses TRBV5-1 and TRBJ2-5; TRBD2 is a possible D gene (6 bases). V lost 4 bases and J 2 bases, leaving 18 bases between the germline ends. This CDR3 has 16 amino acids. Germline assignment: CDR1 SGHRS and CDR2 YFSETQ. The CDR3 protein is CASSLEGRVGQETQYF. The CDR3 nucleotides are TGCGCCAGCAGCCTGGAGGGCAGGGTCGGGCAAGAGACCCAGTACTTC. Using reference TRBV5-1 and TRBJ2-5 for the parts outside the CDR3, the full variable domain is KAGVTQTPRYLIKTRGQQVTLSCSPISGHRSVSWYQQTPGQGLQFLFEYFSETQRNKGNFPGRFSGRQFSNSRSEMNVSTLELGDSALYLCASSLEGRVGQETQYFGPGTRLLVL.

V is TRBV9 and J is TRBJ2-7; 10 bases line up with TRBD2. Looked up from germline, CDR1 is SGDLS and CDR2 is YYNGEE. The CDR3 sequence is 17 residues long. V trimming: 3 bases; J trimming: 4 bases; junction bases outside the gene matches: 13. CDR3 in DNA: TGTGCCAGCAGCGGCCGCGAGGAGCGGGAGGGCCGTTACGAGCAGTACTTC. Its protein product is CASSGREEREGRYEQYF. Filled out from reference TRBV9 and TRBJ2-7, the complete variable domain reads DSGVTQTPKHLITATGQRVTLRCSPRSGDLSVYWYQQSLDQGLQFLIQYYNGEERAKGNILERFSAQQFPDLHSELNLSSLELGDSALYFCASSGREEREGRYEQYFGPGTRLTVT.

This rearrangement joins TRBV25-1 to TRBJ1-6; D is uncertain. The CDR3 contains 17 residues. V was clipped by 4 bases and J by 0 bases, with 13 bases between them. Germline CDR1 MGHDK, CDR2 SYGVNS. CDR3 region: CASSVPGDHSYNSPLHF. The CDR3 DNA reads TGTGCCAGCAGTGTCCCGGGCGATCACTCCTATAATTCACCCCTCCACTTT.

This clonotype was seen only a few times. The chain is built from TRBV9 and TRBJ2-1; 7 bases map to TRBD2. Germline assignment: CDR1 SGDLS and CDR2 YYNGEE. V was pared by 0 bases and J by 8 bases, with 11 bases of the junction left unmatched. The CDR3 runs 16 residues. CDR3 nucleotide sequence: TGTGCCAGCAGCGTAGGGTCTGGCGGGAGCGGGTATGAGCAGTTCTTC. The encoded protein is CASSVGSGGSGYEQFF. The full variable domain, in which reference TRBV9 and TRBJ2-1 provide the parts outside the CDR3, is DSGVTQTPKHLITATGQRVTLRCSPRSGDLSVYWYQQSLDQGLQFLIQYYNGEERAKGNILERFSAQQFPDLHSELNLSSLELGDSALYFCASSVGSGGSGYEQFFGPGTRLTVL.

V is TRBV29-1 and J is TRBJ1-2, with 7 bases that match TRBD1. CDR1 and CDR2 (germline): SQVTM, ANQGSEA. CDR3 length: 11 amino acids. CDR3 in amino acids: CSLQGRDGYTF. CDR3 coding DNA: TGCAGTCTACAGGGGAGAGATGGCTACACCTTC.

There are a few counts of this clonotype. V usage is TRBV6-1 and J usage is TRBJ1-1; TRBD1 is a possible D gene (6 bases). V lost 3 bases and J lost 7, with 18 bases in between. CDR3 length equals 15 residues. The V gene's germline CDR1 is MNHNS and CDR2 SASEGT. DNA for the CDR3: TGTGCCAGCAGTGAGGGTCCAGGGGAAATGAGTGAAGCTTTCTTT. It encodes CASSEGPGEMSEAFF.

There are a few counts of this clonotype. This chain links TRBV5-1 with TRBJ2-3; D gene unclear. In germline, CDR1 is SGHRS, CDR2 YFSETQ. Trimming stripped 4 bases from V and 5 bases from J, with 11 bases between. This CDR3 spans 13 amino acids. CDR3 DNA sequence: TGCGCCAGCAGCCCCGGAGTGGAAGATACGCAGTATTTT. Translation: CASSPGVEDTQYF.

The V and J genes are TRBV19 and TRBJ2-6; 7 nucleotides align to TRBD1. The ends lost 4 bases at V and 4 bases at J; junction bases unmatched: 7. Germline V gene sequence: CDR1 LNHDA, CDR2 SQIVND (reference sequence). CDR3 length: 16 amino acids. The CDR3 reads CASSNRQGSGANVLTF. The CDR3 bases are TGTGCCAGTAGTAACCGACAGGGTTCCGGGGCCAACGTCCTGACTTTC.

This clonotype was recorded many times. V and J are TRBV5-1 and TRBJ2-1; 9 bases map to TRBD1. This CDR3 has 14 amino acids. CDR1 and CDR2 from the germline V gene are SGHRS and YFSETQ. V dropped 4 bases and J dropped 7; count of bases not matched to a gene: 6. CDR3 bases: TGCGCCAGCAGCCCCGGGACAGGGACGAATGAGCAGTTCTTC. It yields the protein CASSPGTGTNEQFF.

Many counts were recorded for this clonotype. The chain uses TRBV12-3 or TRBV12-4 and TRBJ1-1, with D possibly TRBD1 on 5 matching bases. Trimming pared 2 bases from V and 0 bases from J, leaving 10 bases between. The CDR3 extends over 15 amino acids. The CDR3 bases are TGTGCCAGCAGTTTACAGGGCCTGATGAACACTGAAGCTTTCTTT. As protein: CASSLQGLMNTEAFF.

In its sample, this clonotype was seen a few times. J is TRBJ2-3 and V is TRBV28, with 10 bases matching TRBD2. Germline-derived CDR1 and CDR2 are MDHEN and SYDVKM. After removal of 5 bases from V and 2 bases from J, the junction contained 4 bases not matched to a gene. The CDR3 length is 15 residues. The CDR3 loop reads CASSTSGTLTDTQYF. CDR3 bases: TGTGCCAGCAGTACTAGCGGGACGCTCACAGATACGCAGTATTTT.

The rearrangement joins TRBV27 to TRBJ2-2; D is undetermined. The V end lost 5 bases, the J end lost 6 bases, and 13 bases lay between the germline ends. The CDR3 extends over 14 amino acids. From germline, CDR1 is MNHEY and CDR2 SMNVEV (reference sequence). In DNA form, the CDR3 reads TGTGCCAGCAGTCTCCCTGAGGTTCCCGGGGAGCTGTTTTTT. The encoded protein is CASSLPEVPGELFF.

V usage is TRBV20-1 and J usage is TRBJ1-2; tentative D call: TRBD1 (6 bases). CDR1 and CDR2 from the germline V gene are DFQATT and SNEGSKA (reference sequence). The V end was cut by 3 bases, the J end by 8 bases, with 13 bases between. The CDR3 spans 12 residues. CDR3 loop: CSASSGTKGYTF. The CDR3 DNA is TGCAGTGCTAGCTCCGGGACAAAGGGCTACACCTTC.

This rearrangement joins TRBV9 to TRBJ2-2; D is uncertain. The CDR3 loop spans 13 amino acids. V lost 0 bases, J lost 8 bases, and 8 bases lay in between. Germline values: CDR1 SGDLS, CDR2 YYNGEE. Written as DNA, the CDR3 is TGTGCCAGCAGCGTAGTGTCACAAGGGGAGCTGTTTTTT. Amino acid sequence: CASSVVSQGELFF.

The chain joins TRBV7-3 to TRBJ2-3; TRBD2 matches at 8 bases. Germline values: CDR1 SGHTA, CDR2 FQGTGA. The CDR3 spans 16 residues. V dropped 5 bases and J dropped 4; count of bases not matched to a gene: 11. The CDR3 region has the DNA TGTGCCAGCAGCGACGCGTTTCCGGGAGGGTCAGATACGCAGTATTTT. This sequence encodes CASSDAFPGGSDTQYF.

The chain recombines TRBV7-7 with TRBJ2-5; 13 bases agree with TRBD2. Per the germline V gene, CDR1 is SSHAT and CDR2 is FNYEAQ (reference sequence). There are 16 residues in the CDR3. The ends lost 5 bases at V and 7 bases at J; junction bases unmatched: 10. The CDR3 is CASSQQGLAGVATQYF. CDR3 sequence (DNA): TGTGCCAGCAGCCAACAAGGACTAGCGGGAGTGGCGACCCAGTACTTC.

This clonotype was seen a few times. The chain employs TRBV5-1 and TRBJ1-4, with a possible D match to TRBD1 (5 bases). CDR3 length: 15 amino acids. V lost 3 bases, J lost 5 bases, and 14 bases lay in between. Germline V gives CDR1 SGHRS, CDR2 YFSETQ. The CDR3 nucleotides read TGCGCCAGCAGCTCGGGGGGTGACGTAAATGAAAAACTGTTTTTT. This encodes CASSSGGDVNEKLFF.

This clonotype was seen more than once but under ten times. The rearrangement joins TRBV11-2 to TRBJ2-7, with D tentatively TRBD1 or TRBD2 (5 bases each). CDR3 length equals 12 residues. V was cut by 4 bases and J by 7 bases, with 11 bases left in between. The germline V gene encodes CDR1 SGHAT and CDR2 FQNNGV. The CDR3 region is CASSWDAGEQYF. The CDR3 DNA sequence: TGTGCCAGCAGCTGGGACGCGGGTGAGCAGTACTTC.

J is TRBJ2-5 and V is TRBV18; 10 bases fit TRBD2. Trimming cost V 5 bases and J 1 base; bases outside gene matches: 4. Germline V gene data show CDR1 as KGHSH and CDR2 as LQKENI. There are 15 residues in the CDR3. CDR3 residues: CASSASGGRQETQYF. The CDR3 nucleotides are TGTGCCAGCTCAGCTAGCGGGGGCCGCCAAGAGACCCAGTACTTC.

In its sample, this clonotype was seen a few times. This chain uses TRBV27 with TRBJ1-2; D is undetermined. The CDR3 covers 13 residues. Trimming cost V 3 bases and J 8 bases, with 13 bases left between them. Germline V CDR1 and CDR2: MNHEY, SMNVEV (reference sequence). CDR3 nucleotide sequence: TGTGCCAGCAGTTTGACGGCAACGGCGGGCTACACCTTC. Its translation is CASSLTATAGYTF.

This clonotype was observed a few times. The chain combines TRBV19 with TRBJ2-1; no definite D call. Germline V gene lookup returns CDR1 LNHDA and CDR2 SQIVND (reference sequence). CDR3 length: 9 amino acids. Trimming stripped 5 bases from V and 16 bases from J, with 9 bases between. CDR3 amino acids: CASSPPVFF. The CDR3 DNA reads TGTGCCAGTAGTCCCCCCGTATTCTTC.

The rearrangement links TRBV4-2 to TRBJ1-4, with D perhaps TRBD1 (5 bases). The CDR3 loop spans 15 amino acids. Germline CDR1 is LGHNA and CDR2 is YNFKEQ. The ends were cut back, 0 bases at V and 8 bases at J, with 13 bases in the middle. CDR3 sequence: CASSQEGREGEKLFF. The CDR3 DNA reads TGTGCCAGCAGCCAAGAAGGCAGGGAGGGGGAAAAACTGTTTTTT.

This clonotype was picked up a small number of times. The chain carries TRBV6-4 and TRBJ2-1, with 9 bases lining up with TRBD2. The CDR3 covers 14 residues. Germline V gives CDR1 MRHNA, CDR2 SNTAGT. The V gene end was trimmed by 10 bases and the J gene end by 13 bases; junction bases not matched to a gene: 17. The CDR3 DNA sequence: TGTGCCATTGATCCGGGACTAGCATCATTCGATCAGTTCTTC. Translation: CAIDPGLASFDQFF.

V and J are TRBV5-1 and TRBJ1-5; D ambiguous. Germline V gene data show CDR1 as SGHRS and CDR2 as YFSETQ. V lost 1 base and J 7 bases, leaving 15 bases between the germline ends. The CDR3 has 15 amino acids. The CDR3 loop reads CASSLIDPTRQPQHF. DNA for the CDR3: TGCGCCAGCAGCTTGATCGACCCAACCAGACAGCCCCAGCATTTT.

V usage is TRBV7-9 and J usage is TRBJ2-6; D gene unclear. V was shortened by 0 bases and J by 0 bases, with 3 bases between the two germline ends. The CDR3 consists of 15 residues. Per the germline V gene, CDR1 is SEHNR and CDR2 is FQNEAQ (reference sequence). The CDR3 loop reads CASSLASSGANVLTF. The DNA for the CDR3 is TGTGCCAGCAGCTTAGCGTCCTCTGGGGCCAACGTCCTGACTTTC.

In its sample, this clonotype was seen a few times. The V gene is TRBV18, the J gene TRBJ1-3; tentatively, D is TRBD1 (5 bases). The CDR3 length is 15 residues. The germline V gene encodes CDR1 KGHSH and CDR2 LQKENI. The ends were cut back, 0 bases at V and 3 bases at J, with 9 bases in the middle. The DNA of the CDR3 is TGTGCCAGCTCACCACCCAGGGCGATTGGAAACACCATATATTTT. Residues: CASSPPRAIGNTIYF.

The J gene is TRBJ2-1, the V gene TRBV6-1; 10 positions agree with TRBD1. With 10 bases clipped from V and 3 bases from J, the junction kept 6 bases outside the gene matches. CDR3 length: 14 residues. Germline V CDR1 and CDR2: MNHNS, SASEGT. This chain's CDR3 is CATCRDRGYNEQFF. The CDR3 bases are TGTGCCACCTGCCGGGACAGGGGCTACAATGAGCAGTTCTTC.

This clonotype was counted many times. The chain is built from TRBV20-1 and TRBJ2-4, with D perhaps matching TRBD1 or TRBD2 (5 bases each). This CDR3 region has 15 residues. Trimming cost V 2 bases and J 0 bases, with 11 bases left between them. Germline V CDR1 and CDR2: DFQATT, SNEGSKA (reference sequence). Here the CDR3 reads CSARRGVLAKNIQYF. As DNA, the CDR3 is TGCAGTGCTAGAAGAGGGGTCCTAGCCAAAAACATTCAGTACTTC.

The chain combines TRBV20-1 with TRBJ2-6; tentatively, D is TRBD1 (5 bases). Trimming cost V 0 bases and J 0 bases, with 12 bases left between them. CDR1 and CDR2 (germline): DFQATT, SNEGSKA (reference sequence). The CDR3 has 17 amino acids. The CDR3 coding sequence is TGCAGTGCTAGAGACTCCAAAAGGGGCTCTGGGGCCAACGTCCTGACTTTC. This sequence encodes CSARDSKRGSGANVLTF.

This clonotype was counted at least ten times. V and J are TRBV12-3 or TRBV12-4 and TRBJ1-4; 10 bases align to TRBD1. This CDR3 is 16 amino acids long. V trimming: 4 bases; J trimming: 4 bases; junction bases outside the gene matches: 6. The chain's CDR3 is CASSSIWDRGNEKLFF. Here the CDR3 DNA reads TGTGCCAGCAGTTCCATCTGGGACAGGGGTAATGAAAAACTGTTTTTT.

This clonotype was observed a few times. The gene calls are TRBV10-3 and TRBJ2-5, with TRBD1 matching 11 bases. In germline, CDR1 is ENHRY, CDR2 SYGVKD. V lost 4 bases, J lost 1 base, and 5 bases stayed unmatched. This CDR3 is built from 16 residues. Written as DNA, the CDR3 is TGTGCCATCAGTGCTGGGACAGGGGGGAGCCAAGAGACCCAGTACTTC. This translates into CAISAGTGGSQETQYF.